These 8 T cell receptor beta chains were sequenced from one sample in a study of blood T cell repertoires in COVID-19. TCRdb keeps only in-frame clones here, not all; method: immunoSEQ multiplex PCR. This sample has about 100,000 clones; roughly 84% occur once, and the top ten carry about 2.9%. Sequencing was done on a sample of peripheral blood. These receptors were taken from a woman at least 80 years old with acute or convalescent COVID-19.

The genes are TRBV6-6 and TRBJ1-5; TRBD1 is a possible D gene (6 bases). Trimming left V 6 bases short and J 7 bases short, with 19 bases between. The CDR3 runs 15 residues. Germline CDR1 is MNHNY and CDR2 is SVGAGI (reference sequence). CDR3 sequence (DNA): TGTGCCAGCAGCCCAAATACGGGGGGCGACCAGCCCCAGCATTTT. As protein: CASSPNTGGDQPQHF.

J is TRBJ2-5 and V is TRBV28; D unclear. Germline loops: CDR1 MDHEN, CDR2 SYDVKM. There are 12 residues in the CDR3. V was trimmed by 3 bases and J by 5 bases, leaving 7 bases between them. CDR3: CASSFLMETQYF. In DNA, the CDR3 is TGTGCCAGCAGTTTTTTAATGGAGACCCAGTACTTC.

The chain combines TRBV7-2 with TRBJ1-1, with D possibly TRBD1 on 6 matching bases. Trimming took 5 bases from V and 3 from J, leaving 10 bases between them. The CDR3 length is 13 residues. CDR1 SGHTA and CDR2 FQGNSA come from the germline V gene. CDR3 bases: TGTGCCAGCAGCCCCCAGGGGTACACTGAAGCTTTCTTT. Its protein product is CASSPQGYTEAFF.

The chain carries TRBV2 and TRBJ2-7, with TRBD1 matching 7 bases. Losses at the gene ends were 7 bases for V and 0 bases for J; bases not matched to a gene: 0. This CDR3 has 12 residues. CDR1 is SNHLY and CDR2 is FYNNEI in the germline V gene. The CDR3 DNA sequence: TGTGCCAGCACAGGGGGCTCCTACGAGCAGTACTTC. Translation gives CASTGGSYEQYF.

The chain is built from TRBV2 and TRBJ1-2, with D perhaps TRBD1 (6 bases). The length of the CDR3 is 15 residues. V shed 1 base and J shed 7 bases, with 16 bases lying between them. Per the germline V gene, CDR1 is SNHLY and CDR2 is FYNNEI. Here the CDR3 reads CASSEEGVVGSGYTF. DNA for the CDR3: TGTGCCAGCAGTGAAGAGGGGGTTGTGGGGTCTGGCTACACCTTC.

This clone was counted between two and nine times. V gene TRBV19 combines with J gene TRBJ2-2; maybe TRBD1 (6 bases). V lost 3 bases and J 4 bases, leaving 12 bases between the germline ends. Germline V gives CDR1 LNHDA, CDR2 SQIVND (reference sequence). The CDR3 contains 15 residues. CDR3 DNA sequence: TGTGCCAGTAGTATCCCGCCAGGGGCCACCGGGGAGCTGTTTTTT. This translates into CASSIPPGATGELFF.

The J gene is TRBJ1-2, the V gene TRBV20-1, with D possibly matching TRBD1 (6 bases). This CDR3 is built from 14 residues. CDR1 and CDR2 (germline): DFQATT, SNEGSKA (reference sequence). The germline V and J ends were trimmed by 3 bases and 2 bases, with 13 bases remaining between them. The CDR3 nucleotides are TGCAGTGCTAGTTTTCCGGACAGAAACTATGGCTACACCTTC. This codes for CSASFPDRNYGYTF.

The CDR3 spells CAISSGTGAPGDNEKLFF. The CDR3 bases are TGTGCCATCAGCTCCGGGACAGGGGCCCCCGGGGATAATGAAAAACTGTTTTTT. V usage is TRBV10-3 and J usage is TRBJ1-4; 10 nucleotides match TRBD1. The CDR3 runs 18 residues. The germline CDR1 and CDR2 sequences are ENHRY and SYGVKD. J lost 4 bases, V lost 6 bases, and 14 bases had no gene match.